Given below is one TCR beta chain in context. Original methodology: Quantification of nucleated cells was approximated via reference gene primer amplification. Sequenced by immunoSEQ multiplex PCR; TCRdb stores in-frame clones only, minus some. Clonal size and the V and J genes are those of that table, whereas D and trimming came from the DNA. The data hold 140,000 to 150,000 clones, with about 89% observed a single time. The entry originates in a study of blood T cell repertoires in COVID-19. Study details: COVID-19 samples from acute and convalescent phases originated in the United States, Italy and Spain. T cells, B-cell-depleted T cells, or PBMCs provided the cDNA or gDNA that served as material.

V lost 3 bases, J lost 4 bases, and 18 bases lay in between. The CDR3 length is 16 residues. CDR1 and CDR2 from the germline V gene are MDHEN and SYDVKM. The receptor comes from a man aged 55-75 years with active or convalescent COVID-19. The chain recombines TRBV28 with TRBJ1-2; TRBD1 might be the D (5 bases). Material: peripheral blood. The CDR3 DNA follows: TGTGCCAGCAGTTTGAGTATGCCAGGGTCCTCCTATGGCTACACCTTC. This sequence encodes CASSLSMPGSSYGYTF.